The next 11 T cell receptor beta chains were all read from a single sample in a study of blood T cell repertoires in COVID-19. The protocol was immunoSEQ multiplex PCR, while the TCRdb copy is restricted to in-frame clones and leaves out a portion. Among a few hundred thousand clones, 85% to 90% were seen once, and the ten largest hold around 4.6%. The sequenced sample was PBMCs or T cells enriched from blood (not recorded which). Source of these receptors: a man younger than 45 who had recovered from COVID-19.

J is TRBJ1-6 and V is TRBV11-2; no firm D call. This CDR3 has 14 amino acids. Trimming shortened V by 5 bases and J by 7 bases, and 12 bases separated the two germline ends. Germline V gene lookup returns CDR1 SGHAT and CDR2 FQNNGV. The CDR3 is CASSPERENSPLHF. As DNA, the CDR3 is TGTGCCAGCAGCCCCGAGAGGGAGAATTCACCCCTCCACTTT. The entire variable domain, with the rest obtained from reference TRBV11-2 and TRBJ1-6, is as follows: EAGVAQSPRYKIIEKRQSVAFWCNPISGHATLYWYQQILGQGPKLLIQFQNNGVVDDSQLPKDRFSAERLKGVDSTLKIQPAKLEDSAVYLCASSPERENSPLHFGNGTRLTVT.

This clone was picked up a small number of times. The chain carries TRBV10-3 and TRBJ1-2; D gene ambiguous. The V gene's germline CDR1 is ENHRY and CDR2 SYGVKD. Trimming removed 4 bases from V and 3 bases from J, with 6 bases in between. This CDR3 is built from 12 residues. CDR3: CAISGSHYGYTF. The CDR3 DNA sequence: TGTGCCATCAGTGGTTCTCACTATGGCTACACCTTC.

The CDR3 loop is CASSPRGTGGFWSNQPQHF. CDR3 DNA sequence: TGTGCCAGCAGTCCGAGGGGGACAGGGGGTTTTTGGAGCAATCAGCCCCAGCATTTT. J is TRBJ1-5 and V is TRBV2; 11 bases map to TRBD1. Germline V gives CDR1 SNHLY, CDR2 FYNNEI. The ends lost 5 bases at V and 1 base at J; junction bases unmatched: 13. CDR3 size: 19 residues.

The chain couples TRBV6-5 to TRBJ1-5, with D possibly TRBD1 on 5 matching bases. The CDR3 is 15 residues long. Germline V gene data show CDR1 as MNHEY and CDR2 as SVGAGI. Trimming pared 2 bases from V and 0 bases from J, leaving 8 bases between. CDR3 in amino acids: CASSYGQNSNQPQHF. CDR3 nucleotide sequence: TGTGCCAGCAGTTACGGACAAAATAGCAATCAGCCCCAGCATTTT.

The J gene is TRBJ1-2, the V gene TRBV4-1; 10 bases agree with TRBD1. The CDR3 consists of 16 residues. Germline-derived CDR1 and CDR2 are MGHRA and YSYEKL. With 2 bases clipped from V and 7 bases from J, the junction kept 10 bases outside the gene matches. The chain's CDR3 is CASSQTPGQGSSGYTF. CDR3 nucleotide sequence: TGCGCCAGCAGCCAAACCCCGGGACAGGGGTCTTCTGGCTACACCTTC.

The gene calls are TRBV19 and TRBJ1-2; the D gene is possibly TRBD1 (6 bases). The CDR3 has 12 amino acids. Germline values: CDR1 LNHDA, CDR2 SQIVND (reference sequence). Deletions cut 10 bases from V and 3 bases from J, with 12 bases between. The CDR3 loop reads CAIKDSYYGYTF. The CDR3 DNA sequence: TGTGCCATCAAGGACAGCTACTATGGCTACACCTTC.

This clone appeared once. The CDR3 DNA reads as TGTGCCACCAGTGATTTCGGGGAGTGGGACAATGAGCAGTTCTTC. It translates to CATSDFGEWDNEQFF. V gene TRBV24-1 combines with J gene TRBJ2-1; D possibly corresponds to TRBD2 (5 bases). The CDR3 spans 15 residues. The germline V and J ends were trimmed by 1 base and 5 bases, with 11 bases remaining between them. Germline assignment: CDR1 KGHDR and CDR2 SFDVKD.

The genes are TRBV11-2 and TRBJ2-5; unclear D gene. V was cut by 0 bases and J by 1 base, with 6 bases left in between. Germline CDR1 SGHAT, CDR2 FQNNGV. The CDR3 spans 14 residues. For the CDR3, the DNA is TGTGCCAGCAGCTTAGACGGTCCCCAAGAGACCCAGTACTTC. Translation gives CASSLDGPQETQYF.

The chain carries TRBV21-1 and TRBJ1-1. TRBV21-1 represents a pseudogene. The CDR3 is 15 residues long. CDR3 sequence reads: CASSCTVGKAHEAFF. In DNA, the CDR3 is TGTGCCAGCAGCTGCACAGTCGGGAAAGCCCATGAAGCTTTCTTT.

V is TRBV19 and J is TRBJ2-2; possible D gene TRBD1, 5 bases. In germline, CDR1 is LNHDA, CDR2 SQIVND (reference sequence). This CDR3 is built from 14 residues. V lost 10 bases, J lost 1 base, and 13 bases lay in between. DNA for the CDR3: TGTGCCACCCAATCAGGGAAGAACACCGGGGAGCTGTTTTTT. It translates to CATQSGKNTGELFF.

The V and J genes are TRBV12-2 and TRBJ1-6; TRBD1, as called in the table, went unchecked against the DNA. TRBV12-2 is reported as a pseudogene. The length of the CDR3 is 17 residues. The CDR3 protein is CASRTRQFSSYNSPLHF. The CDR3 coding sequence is TGTGCAAGTCGCACCCGACAGTTTAGCTCCTATAATTCACCCCTCCACTTT.